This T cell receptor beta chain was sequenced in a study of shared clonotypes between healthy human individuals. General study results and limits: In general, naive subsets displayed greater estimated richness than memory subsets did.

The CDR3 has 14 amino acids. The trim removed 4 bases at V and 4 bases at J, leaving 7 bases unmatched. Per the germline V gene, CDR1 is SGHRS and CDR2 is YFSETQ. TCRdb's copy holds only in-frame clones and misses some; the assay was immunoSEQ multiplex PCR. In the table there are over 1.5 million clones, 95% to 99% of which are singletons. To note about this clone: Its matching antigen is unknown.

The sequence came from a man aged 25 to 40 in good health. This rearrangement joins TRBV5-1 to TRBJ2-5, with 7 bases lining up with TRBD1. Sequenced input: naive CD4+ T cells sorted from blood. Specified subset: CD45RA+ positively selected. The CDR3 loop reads CASSRGGEAETQYF. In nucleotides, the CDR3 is TGCGCCAGCAGCAGAGGGGGCGAAGCAGAGACCCAGTACTTC.